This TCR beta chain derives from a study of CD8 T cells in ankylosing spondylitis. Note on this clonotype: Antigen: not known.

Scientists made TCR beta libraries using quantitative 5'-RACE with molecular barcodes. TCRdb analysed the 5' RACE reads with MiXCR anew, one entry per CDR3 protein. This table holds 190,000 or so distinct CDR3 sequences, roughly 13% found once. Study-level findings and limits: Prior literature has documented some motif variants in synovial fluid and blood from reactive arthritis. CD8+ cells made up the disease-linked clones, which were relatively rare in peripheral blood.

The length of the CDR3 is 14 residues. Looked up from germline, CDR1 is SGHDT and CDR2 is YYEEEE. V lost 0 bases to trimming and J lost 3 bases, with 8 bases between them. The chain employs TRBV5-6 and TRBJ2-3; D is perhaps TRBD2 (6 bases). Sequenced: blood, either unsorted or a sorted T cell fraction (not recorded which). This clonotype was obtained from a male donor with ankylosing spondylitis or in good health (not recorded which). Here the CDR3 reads CASSLGGRTDTQYF. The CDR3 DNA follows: TGTGCCAGCAGCTTGGGAGGGAGGACAGATACGCAGTATTTT. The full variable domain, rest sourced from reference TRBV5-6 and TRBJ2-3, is DAGVTQSPTHLIKTRGQQVTLRCSPKSGHDTVSWYQQALGQGPQFIFQYYEEEERQRGNFPDRFSGHQFPNYSSELNVNALLLGDSALYLCASSLGGRTDTQYFGPGTRLTVL.